The table lists the clone carrying this TCR beta chain with a few counts. Antigen: not known. This sample stems from a study of T cells in Graves' hyperthyroidism and ophthalmopathy. Points from the study as a whole: Also found in blood were most expanded thyroid clonotypes above 0.001.

This CDR3 spans 15 amino acids. Trimming stripped 4 bases from V and 0 bases from J, with 12 bases between. The V gene's germline CDR1 is DFQATT and CDR2 SNEGSKA (reference sequence). TCR beta CDR3 regions were amplified from RNA transcripts. First-round RT-PCR with HTBI primers amplified the TCR CDR3 region. MiXCR, applied by TCRdb to the multiplex PCR reads, yields one record per CDR3 protein. The table records 600,000 to 700,000 distinct CDR3 sequences, 45% of them present only once. Sequencing was carried out using peripheral blood or thyroid tissue (not recorded which). This sequence originates from an adult man with Graves' disease, either hyperthyroidism or ophthalmopathy (not recorded which). The V gene is TRBV20-1, the J gene TRBJ1-4; D may be TRBD1 (6 bases). As DNA, the CDR3 is TGCAGTGCTACCAACCCAGGGGCAACTAATGAAAAACTGTTTTTT. Translation: CSATNPGATNEKLFF.